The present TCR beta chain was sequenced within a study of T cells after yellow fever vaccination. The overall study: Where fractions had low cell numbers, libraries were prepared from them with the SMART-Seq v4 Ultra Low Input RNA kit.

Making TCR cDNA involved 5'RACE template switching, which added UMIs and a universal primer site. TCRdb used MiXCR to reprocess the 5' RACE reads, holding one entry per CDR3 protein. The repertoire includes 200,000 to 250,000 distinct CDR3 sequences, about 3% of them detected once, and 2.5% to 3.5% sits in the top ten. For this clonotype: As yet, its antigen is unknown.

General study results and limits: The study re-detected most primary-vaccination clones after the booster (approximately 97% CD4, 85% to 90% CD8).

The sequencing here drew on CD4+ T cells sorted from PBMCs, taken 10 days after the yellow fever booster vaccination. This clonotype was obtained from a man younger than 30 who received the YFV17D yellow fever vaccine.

CDR3 sequence reads: CSAQQGNEQYF. CDR3 bases: TGCAGTGCGCAACAGGGTAACGAGCAGTACTTC. V usage is TRBV20-1 and J usage is TRBJ2-7; D might be TRBD1 (6 bases). This CDR3 spans 11 amino acids. V was pared by 6 bases and J by 5 bases, with 11 bases between. The germline gives CDR1 DFQATT, CDR2 SNEGSKA (reference sequence).